The 10 T cell receptor beta chains listed next were all sequenced from one sample in a study of regulatory dendritic cells for organ transplantation. Assay: immunoSEQ multiplex PCR; the TCRdb copy retains only in-frame clones and omits some. This table has some 19,000 clones, 74% appearing once. Sequencing was carried out using memory CD4+ T cells from blood. Sample subset: CD45RO+ memory T cells. Every receptor here comes from a human donor in good health.

In DNA form, the CDR3 reads TGCGCCAGCAGCTTGACGGACGGCAGGGCCGGTGGCTACACCTTC. It yields the protein CASSLTDGRAGGYTF. This rearrangement joins TRBV5-1 to TRBJ1-2; possible D gene TRBD1, 5 bases. With 1 base removed from V and 7 bases from J, the gap between germline ends came to 17 bases. The V gene's germline CDR1 is SGHRS and CDR2 YFSETQ. This CDR3 is 15 amino acids long.

This clone was counted between two and nine times. The chain couples TRBV7-2 to TRBJ2-3, with 14 bases aligning to TRBD2. The germline gives CDR1 SGHTA, CDR2 FQGNSA. The CDR3 is made up of 17 amino acids. J gave up 5 bases and V 1 base, and 5 bases lay outside the gene matches. The CDR3 nucleotides are TGTGCCAGCAGCTTAGAGTGGACTAGCGGGGGGCTAGATACGCAGTATTTT. This encodes CASSLEWTSGGLDTQYF.

This chain links TRBV7-2 with TRBJ2-2; D perhaps matches TRBD1 (6 bases). V lost 1 base and J 0 bases, leaving 6 bases between the germline ends. Germline V gene lookup returns CDR1 SGHTA and CDR2 FQGNSA. The CDR3 has 15 residues. The CDR3 region is CASSLGGPNTGELFF. The CDR3 region has the DNA TGTGCCAGCAGCTTAGGGGGGCCGAACACCGGGGAGCTGTTTTTT. Full variable domain (remainder filled in from reference TRBV7-2 and TRBJ2-2): GAGVSQSPSNKVTEKGKDVELRCDPISGHTALYWYRQSLGQGLEFLIYFQGNSAPDKSGLPSDRFSAERTGGSVSTLTIQRTQQEDSAVYLCASSLGGPNTGELFFGEGSRLTVL.

The genes are TRBV5-5 and TRBJ2-5, with 7 positions matching TRBD1. V shed 2 bases and J 3 bases; nucleotides not matched to a gene: 4. CDR3 length: 14 residues. The germline V gene has CDR1 SGHKS and CDR2 YYEKEE (reference sequence). The CDR3 nucleotides read TGTGCCAGCAGCTTTTGGCAGGGGGAAGAGACCCAGTACTTC. Amino acids: CASSFWQGEETQYF.

This clone showed up just a few times. As DNA, the CDR3 is TGTGCCAGCAGTTACGAGAGTTCGGGGGTGGGTGAGCAGTTCTTC. It specifies CASSYESSGVGEQFF. This chain joins TRBV6-6 and TRBJ2-1; the D gene is possibly TRBD2 (6 bases). Trimming cost V 2 bases and J 9 bases, with 17 bases left between them. Germline V lookup: CDR1 MNHNY, CDR2 SVGAGI (reference sequence). The CDR3 has 15 residues.

The rearrangement links TRBV5-5 to TRBJ1-5, with a weak D call TRBD1 (5 bases). Looked up from germline, CDR1 is SGHKS and CDR2 is YYEKEE (reference sequence). The CDR3 spans 16 residues. Trimming left V 0 bases short and J 1 base short, with 11 bases between. In DNA form, the CDR3 reads TGTGCCAGCAGCTTGGCCGGAGGGGTGAGCAATCAGCCCCAGCATTTT. Its translation: CASSLAGGVSNQPQHF. The whole variable domain, filled in from reference TRBV5-5 and TRBJ1-5, reads DAGVTQSPTHLIKTRGQQVTLRCSPISGHKSVSWYQQVLGQGPQFIFQYYEKEERGRGNFPDRFSARQFPNYSSELNVNALLLGDSALYLCASSLAGGVSNQPQHFGDGTRLSIL.

This clone has only one observation. The genes are TRBV11-1 and TRBJ2-7; the match to TRBD1 covers 10 bases. CDR1 SGHAT and CDR2 FQDESV come from the germline V gene (reference sequence). After removal of 4 bases from V and 4 bases from J, the junction contained 13 bases not matched to a gene. The CDR3 is 17 amino acids. CDR3 loop: CASSSRDRGAVGYEQYF. The CDR3 DNA follows: TGTGCCAGCAGCTCCCGGGACAGGGGTGCGGTTGGGTACGAGCAGTACTTC.

The rearrangement uses TRBV9 and TRBJ1-6, with TRBD1 matching 8 bases. CDR1 SGDLS and CDR2 YYNGEE come from the germline V gene. The CDR3 runs to 17 residues. Trimming took 3 bases from V and 7 from J; bases not matched to a gene: 12. CDR3 nucleotide sequence: TGTGCCAGCAGCGGACCACGAGGACAGGGTATGAATTCACCCCTCCACTTT. Residues: CASSGPRGQGMNSPLHF. Based on the CDR3 plus reference TRBV9 and TRBJ1-6, the full variable domain is DSGVTQTPKHLITATGQRVTLRCSPRSGDLSVYWYQQSLDQGLQFLIQYYNGEERAKGNILERFSAQQFPDLHSELNLSSLELGDSALYFCASSGPRGQGMNSPLHFGNGTRLTVT.

The genes are TRBV19 and TRBJ2-1, with 12 nucleotides matching TRBD2. The CDR3 has 16 amino acids. Germline lookup yields CDR1 LNHDA and CDR2 SQIVND (reference sequence). With 3 bases clipped from V and 2 bases from J, the junction kept 2 bases outside the gene matches. Here the CDR3 DNA reads TGTGCCAGTAGTATGGCTAGCGGGGGGGCCTACAATGAGCAGTTCTTC. Its protein is CASSMASGGAYNEQFF.

This chain links TRBV7-8 with TRBJ1-2, with 7 nucleotides matching TRBD1. CDR3 length: 14 amino acids. V trimming: 3 bases; J trimming: 3 bases; junction bases outside the gene matches: 4. Germline V CDR1 and CDR2: SGHVS, FQNEAQ. CDR3 in amino acids: CASSLGTVDYGYTF. The CDR3 bases are TGTGCCAGCAGCTTGGGGACAGTGGACTATGGCTACACCTTC.